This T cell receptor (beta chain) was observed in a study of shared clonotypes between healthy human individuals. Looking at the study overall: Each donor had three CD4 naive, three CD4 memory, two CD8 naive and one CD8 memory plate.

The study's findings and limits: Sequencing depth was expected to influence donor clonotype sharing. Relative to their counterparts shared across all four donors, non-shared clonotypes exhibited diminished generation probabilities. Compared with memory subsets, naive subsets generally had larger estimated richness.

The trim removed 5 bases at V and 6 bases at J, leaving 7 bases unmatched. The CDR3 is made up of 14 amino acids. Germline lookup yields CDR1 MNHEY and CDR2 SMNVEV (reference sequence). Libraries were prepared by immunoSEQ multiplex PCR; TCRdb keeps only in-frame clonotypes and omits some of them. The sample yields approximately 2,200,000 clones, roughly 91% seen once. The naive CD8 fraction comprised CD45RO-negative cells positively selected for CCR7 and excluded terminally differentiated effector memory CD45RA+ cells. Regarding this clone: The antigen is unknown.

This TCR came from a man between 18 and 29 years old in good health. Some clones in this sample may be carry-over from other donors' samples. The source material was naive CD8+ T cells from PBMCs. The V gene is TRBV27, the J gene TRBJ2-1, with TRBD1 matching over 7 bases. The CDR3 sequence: CASSTTGWGNEQFF. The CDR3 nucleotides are TGTGCCAGCAGTACGACAGGGTGGGGCAATGAGCAGTTCTTC.